The 3 T cell receptor beta chains presented below share a single source sample, sequenced in a study of blood T cell repertoires in COVID-19. Some clones are missing from TCRdb's copy, which holds only in-frame ones; the method was immunoSEQ multiplex PCR. Counted here are more than 120,000 clones, around 88% occurring once; the ten biggest clones make up about 28%. The specimen was peripheral blood. The receptors were sampled from a human donor in a cohort sampled during active COVID-19.

The chain is built from TRBV27 and TRBJ1-5; 8 bases are a match to TRBD1. V lost 7 bases and J lost 5; bases outside the gene matches: 1. CDR1 and CDR2 from the germline V gene are MNHEY and SMNVEV (reference sequence). The CDR3 is 12 residues long. Here the CDR3 reads CASTTGDQPQHF. CDR3 coding DNA: TGTGCCAGCACGACAGGGGATCAGCCCCAGCATTTT.

This clone was observed a few times. The V and J genes are TRBV19 and TRBJ1-6; D is perhaps TRBD1 (6 bases). The CDR3 covers 16 residues. V was pared by 3 bases and J by 3 bases, with 12 bases between. From germline, CDR1 is LNHDA and CDR2 SQIVND (reference sequence). The CDR3 nucleotides read TGTGCCAGTAGTATTGGAGGACAGTTCTATAATTCACCCCTCCACTTT. The encoded protein is CASSIGGQFYNSPLHF.

The V gene is TRBV7-9, the J gene TRBJ1-1; 8 bases match TRBD1. This CDR3 has 14 amino acids. V lost 1 base, J lost 3 bases, and 1 base stayed unmatched. In germline, CDR1 is SEHNR, CDR2 FQNEAQ (reference sequence). CDR3 in amino acids: CASSLVRGHTEAFF. CDR3 in DNA: TGTGCCAGCAGCTTAGTCAGGGGGCACACTGAAGCTTTCTTT. The whole variable domain, remainder taken from reference TRBV7-9 and TRBJ1-1, is DTGVSQNPRHKITKRGQNVTFRCDPISEHNRLYWYRQTLGQGPEFLTYFQNEAQLEKSRLLSDRFSAERPKGSFSTLEIQRTEQGDSAMYLCASSLVRGHTEAFFGQGTRLTVV.